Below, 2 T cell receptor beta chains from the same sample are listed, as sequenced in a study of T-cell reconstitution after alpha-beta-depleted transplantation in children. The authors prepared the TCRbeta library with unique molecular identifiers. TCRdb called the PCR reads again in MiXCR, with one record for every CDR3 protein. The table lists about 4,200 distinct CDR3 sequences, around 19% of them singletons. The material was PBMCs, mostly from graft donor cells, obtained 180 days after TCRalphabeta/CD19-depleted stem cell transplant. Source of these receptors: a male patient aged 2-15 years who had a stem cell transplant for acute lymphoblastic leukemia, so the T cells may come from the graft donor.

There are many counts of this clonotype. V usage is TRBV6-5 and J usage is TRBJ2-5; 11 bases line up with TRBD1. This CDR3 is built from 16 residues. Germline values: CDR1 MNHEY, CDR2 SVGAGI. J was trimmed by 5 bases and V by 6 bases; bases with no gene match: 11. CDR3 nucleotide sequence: TGTGCCAGCAGAGCAACCGGGACAGGGGGGTGGGAGACCCAGTACTTC. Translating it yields CASRATGTGGWETQYF.

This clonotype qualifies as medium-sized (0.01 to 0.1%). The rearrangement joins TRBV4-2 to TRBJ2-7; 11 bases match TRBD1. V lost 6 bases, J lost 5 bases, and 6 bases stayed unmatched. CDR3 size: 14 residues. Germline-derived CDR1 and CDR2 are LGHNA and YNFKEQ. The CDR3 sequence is CASSTGQGGHEQYF. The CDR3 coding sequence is TGTGCCAGCAGTACGGGACAGGGGGGCCACGAGCAGTACTTC.